The 25 T cell receptor beta chains reported below all come from one sample, sequenced in a study of OX40 agonist ivuxolimab in advanced cancers. TCRdb's copy holds only in-frame clones and misses some; the assay was immunoSEQ multiplex PCR. The sample yields approximately 76,000 clones, around nine tenths seen once. The material sequenced was CD4+ or CD8+ T cells sorted from blood, taken in a trial of the OX40 agonist ivuxolimab. The origin of the receptors is an adult with an advanced solid tumor such as melanoma, head and neck, liver or kidney cancer.

The V gene is TRBV6-1, the J gene TRBJ2-7, with a weak D call TRBD1 (5 bases). Germline CDR1 reads MNHNS; CDR2 reads SASEGT. The CDR3 is 13 residues long. The V gene lost 1 base and the J gene lost 9 bases, with 13 bases spanning the gap. CDR3 coding DNA: TGTGCCAGCAGTGAAGATGGTGGAAGGGGGCAGTACTTC. The encoded protein is CASSEDGGRGQYF.

The rearrangement uses TRBV25-1 and TRBJ2-3, with TRBD2 identical over 11 bases. Germline V CDR1 and CDR2: MGHDK, SYGVNS. This CDR3 has 14 amino acids. Trimming removed 7 bases from V and 7 bases from J; junction bases left unmatched: 7. CDR3 sequence reads: CASTIAGGPYTQYF. In DNA form, the CDR3 reads TGTGCCAGCACTATAGCGGGAGGGCCATATACGCAGTATTTT. Full variable domain (remainder filled in from reference TRBV25-1 and TRBJ2-3): EADIYQTPRYLVIGTGKKITLECSQTMGHDKMYWYQQDPGMELHLIHYSYGVNSTEKGDLSSESTVSRIRTEHFPLTLESARPSHTSQYLCASTIAGGPYTQYFGPGTRLTVL.

The chain employs TRBV7-9 and TRBJ1-2, with 9 nucleotides matching TRBD1. The length of the CDR3 is 14 residues. Losses at the gene ends were 1 base for V and 7 bases for J; bases not matched to a gene: 4. Germline assignment: CDR1 SEHNR and CDR2 FQNEAQ (reference sequence). In nucleotides, the CDR3 is TGTGCCAGCAGCTTAGTAGGGACAGGGTCTGGCTACACCTTC. This encodes CASSLVGTGSGYTF.

This clone was observed once. The CDR3 sequence: CASSPQGFLEPQHF. CDR3 DNA sequence: TGTGCCAGCAGCCCTCAGGGGTTTCTTGAGCCCCAGCATTTT. The chain uses TRBV9 and TRBJ1-5; TRBD1 might be the D (6 bases). Germline V gives CDR1 SGDLS, CDR2 YYNGEE. The CDR3 sequence is 14 residues long. The V end was cut by 4 bases, the J end by 8 bases, with 16 bases between.

V is TRBV29-1 and J is TRBJ2-5, with 11 bases lining up with TRBD1. Per germline, CDR1 SQVTM and CDR2 ANQGSEA. V was pared by 4 bases and J by 4 bases, with 5 bases of the junction left unmatched. The CDR3 covers 14 residues. The CDR3 DNA follows: TGCAGCGTTGGGGGGACAGGGGGTTTAGAGACCCAGTACTTC. It codes for CSVGGTGGLETQYF.

V is TRBV5-1 and J is TRBJ2-7; 9 nucleotides line up with TRBD2. The CDR3 covers 16 residues. The junction had 11 bases not matched to a gene; V was cut back by 3 bases and J by 4 bases. The germline V gene encodes CDR1 SGHRS and CDR2 YFSETQ. The CDR3 coding sequence is TGCGCCAGCAGCTCCGCGACTAGCGGAGTCATTTACGAGCAGTACTTC. This translates into CASSSATSGVIYEQYF.

This clone is a singleton in its sample. The chain is built from TRBV20-1 and TRBJ2-3; D is undetermined. The CDR3 sequence is 11 residues long. The germline V and J ends were trimmed by 1 base and 6 bases, with 5 bases remaining between them. Germline lookup yields CDR1 DFQATT and CDR2 SNEGSKA (reference sequence). Here the CDR3 DNA reads TGCAGTGCTAGAGTCGGGGATACGCAGTATTTT. This sequence encodes CSARVGDTQYF.

This clone was recorded a few times. V and J are TRBV4-3 and TRBJ1-3; D not certain. The CDR3 runs 15 residues. Trimming cost V 1 base and J 2 bases, with 9 bases left between them. The germline V gene encodes CDR1 LGHNA and CDR2 YSLEER. The CDR3 sequence: CASSQVWETGNTIYF. In nucleotides, the CDR3 is TGCGCCAGCAGCCAAGTTTGGGAGACTGGAAACACCATATATTTT.

This chain joins TRBV5-1 and TRBJ1-3, with D unresolved. The CDR3 has 15 amino acids. Germline V CDR1 and CDR2: SGHRS, YFSETQ. V gave up 6 bases and J gave up 0 bases, with 13 bases separating them. CDR3 sequence (DNA): TGCGCCAGCAACCTGGATCCGAGCTCTGGAAACACCATATATTTT. It specifies CASNLDPSSGNTIYF.

The rearrangement joins TRBV2 to TRBJ2-1, with D perhaps given as TRBD1 or TRBD2 (6 bases each). The CDR3 sequence is 12 residues long. Per germline, CDR1 SNHLY and CDR2 FYNNEI. Deletions cut 7 bases from V and 9 bases from J, with 13 bases between. The CDR3 spells CASIWGAGEQFF. CDR3 DNA sequence: TGTGCCAGCATATGGGGGGCGGGTGAGCAGTTCTTC.

This clone was seen only once. J is TRBJ1-5 and V is TRBV30; D not certain. Germline CDR1 is GTSNPN and CDR2 is SVGIG (reference sequence). Trimming cost V 5 bases and J 0 bases, with 8 bases left between them. This CDR3 region has 13 residues. The CDR3 DNA sequence: TGTGCCTGGTCACGCAATAGCAATCAGCCCCAGCATTTT. Its protein product is CAWSRNSNQPQHF.

This chain links TRBV7-2 with TRBJ1-6; D not resolved. Per the germline V gene, CDR1 is SGHTA and CDR2 is FQGNSA. This CDR3 spans 13 amino acids. Trimming removed 5 bases from V and 7 bases from J, with 9 bases in between. CDR3 protein: CASSLGGNSPLHF. The CDR3 coding sequence is TGTGCCAGCAGCCTTGGAGGAAATTCACCCCTCCACTTT.

This chain joins TRBV5-4 and TRBJ2-7; D possibly corresponds to TRBD2 (5 bases). Between the trimmed V and J ends, which lost 5 bases and 1 base, there was a span of 10 bases. CDR3 length: 13 amino acids. Looked up from germline, CDR1 is SGHNT and CDR2 is YYREEE (reference sequence). The CDR3 sequence is CASSETGSYEQYF. The CDR3 DNA reads TGTGCCAGCAGTGAAACGGGGTCCTACGAGCAGTACTTC.

The rearrangement uses TRBV15 and TRBJ2-3, with D perhaps TRBD2 (6 bases). The CDR3 totals 16 residues. The germline gives CDR1 LNHNV, CDR2 YYDKDF (reference sequence). V was pared by 0 bases and J by 1 base, with 11 bases between. Written as DNA, the CDR3 is TGTGCCACCAGCAGAGATCTGGCTAGCGGCACAGATACGCAGTATTTT. Its protein is CATSRDLASGTDTQYF.

The chain employs TRBV28 and TRBJ1-5; TRBD1 might be the D (6 bases). Germline CDR1 is MDHEN and CDR2 is SYDVKM. Trimming stripped 4 bases from V and 4 bases from J, with 11 bases between. The CDR3 has 14 residues. The CDR3 nucleotides read TGTGCCAGCAGTTCCGGACAGCTTAATCAGCCCCAGCATTTT. Its protein product is CASSSGQLNQPQHF. Using reference TRBV28 and TRBJ1-5 for the parts outside the CDR3, the full variable domain is DVKVTQSSRYLVKRTGEKVFLECVQDMDHENMFWYRQDPGLGLRLIYFSYDVKMKEKGDIPEGYSVSREKKERFSLILESASTNQTSMYLCASSSGQLNQPQHFGDGTRLSIL.

This chain uses TRBV14 with TRBJ2-5; possibly TRBD1 for D (7 bases). CDR1 and CDR2 (germline): SGHDN, FVKESK. V lost 1 base to trimming and J lost 2 bases, with 14 bases between them. This CDR3 is built from 16 residues. DNA for the CDR3: TGTGCCAGCAGCCAAGGGAGGGCGACAGGGCAAGAGACCCAGTACTTC. Protein product: CASSQGRATGQETQYF.

The CDR3 coding sequence is TGTGCCAGCAGCTTAACGAGGGGGGTCACTGAAGCTTTCTTT. This translates into CASSLTRGVTEAFF. The rearrangement uses TRBV7-3 and TRBJ1-1; a possible D gene is TRBD1 (6 bases). The CDR3 extends over 14 amino acids. Germline loops: CDR1 SGHTA, CDR2 FQGTGA. Trimming took off 0 bases at V and 4 bases at J, with 9 bases between the two ends.

V and J are TRBV9 and TRBJ2-3, with 12 bases that match TRBD1. This CDR3 has 16 residues. J gave up 4 bases and V 4 bases, and 7 bases lay outside the gene matches. Germline V gene sequence: CDR1 SGDLS, CDR2 YYNGEE. The CDR3 sequence: CASSSAGTGGADTQYF. CDR3 sequence (DNA): TGTGCCAGCAGCTCCGCCGGGACAGGGGGCGCAGATACGCAGTATTTT.

The genes are TRBV5-1 and TRBJ2-7, with 9 positions matching TRBD1. The CDR3 extends over 15 amino acids. V was clipped by 5 bases and J by 5 bases; unmatched bases: 11. Germline values: CDR1 SGHRS, CDR2 YFSETQ. CDR3 sequence reads: CASRDGQGKVDEQYF. DNA of the CDR3: TGCGCCAGCAGGGACGGACAGGGGAAAGTCGACGAGCAGTACTTC.

The genes are TRBV4-1 and TRBJ1-2, with D tentatively TRBD1 (5 bases). V lost 2 bases, J lost 1 base, and 8 bases lay in between. The CDR3 has 14 amino acids. Germline CDR1 and CDR2: MGHRA and YSYEKL. The CDR3 DNA reads as TGCGCCAGCAGCCAATCTCAGGGTAACTATGGCTACACCTTC. Translating it yields CASSQSQGNYGYTF.

The chain recombines TRBV30 with TRBJ2-5; 9 bases map to TRBD1. Germline CDR1 is GTSNPN and CDR2 is SVGIG (reference sequence). Unmatched junction bases numbered 7, after V lost 0 bases and J lost 5 bases. This CDR3 comprises 15 residues. The DNA for the CDR3 is TGTGCCTGGAGTGTACGGGGGACAGGGCTGGAGACCCAGTACTTC. This codes for CAWSVRGTGLETQYF.

The chain carries TRBV27 and TRBJ1-1; perhaps TRBD1 as D (5 bases). V shed 2 bases and J shed 2 bases, with 6 bases lying between them. Germline V gene lookup returns CDR1 MNHEY and CDR2 SMNVEV (reference sequence). The CDR3 is 13 residues long. Written as DNA, the CDR3 is TGTGCCAGCAGTTTAAGGGACAACACTGAAGCTTTCTTT. This translates into CASSLRDNTEAFF.

This clone was seen a single time. The chain combines TRBV11-3 with TRBJ2-5, with 7 positions matching TRBD1. Germline assignment: CDR1 SGHNT and CDR2 YENEEA. J lost 13 bases, V lost 4 bases, and 9 bases had no gene match. This CDR3 is 12 amino acids long. CDR3 loop: CASSSRGTVLYF. CDR3 coding DNA: TGTGCCAGCAGCTCCAGAGGGACAGTTCTGTACTTC.

The table lists this clone with a few counts. The chain carries TRBV10-1 and TRBJ2-7, with TRBD1 matching 9 bases. V shed 10 bases and J 1 base; nucleotides not matched to a gene: 8. CDR3 length: 14 residues. The germline gives CDR1 WNHNN, CDR2 SYGVQD (reference sequence). CDR3 region: CATSFGTGSYEQYF. CDR3 in DNA: TGCGCCACTTCCTTTGGGACAGGGTCCTACGAGCAGTACTTC.

The chain is built from TRBV4-1 and TRBJ2-1; weak D call: TRBD2 (5 bases). In germline, CDR1 is MGHRA, CDR2 YSYEKL. The V end was cut by 0 bases, the J end by 1 base, with 10 bases between. CDR3 size: 16 residues. The CDR3 nucleotides are TGCGCCAGCAGCCAAGACCCTGGACTGTCCTACAATGAGCAGTTCTTC. Translated: CASSQDPGLSYNEQFF.